The 27 T cell receptor beta chains listed next were all sequenced from one sample in a study of control samples from healthy donors and cancer patients. The method was immunoSEQ multiplex PCR; TCRdb's version includes in-frame clones alone and lacks a portion of them. The sample lists about 160,000 clones; about 94% were seen once. Sequencing used blood. The receptors originated from a woman aged 40 to 50 in good health.

The V and J genes are TRBV7-2 and TRBJ2-5; D uncertain. The V and J ends lost 5 bases and 5 bases respectively, with 18 bases between them. This CDR3 comprises 15 residues. Germline V gene data show CDR1 as SGHTA and CDR2 as FQGNSA. CDR3 sequence: CASSPLESIAETQYF. CDR3 nucleotides: TGTGCCAGCAGCCCCCTTGAAAGCATTGCGGAGACCCAGTACTTC.

V is TRBV7-2 and J is TRBJ1-4, with a weak D call TRBD1 (5 bases). The length of the CDR3 is 15 residues. V was shortened by 1 base and J by 5 bases, with 11 bases between the two germline ends. CDR1 is SGHTA, CDR2 FQGNSA, per germline. DNA of the CDR3: TGTGCCAGCAGCTTAGAGGGGAGACAGAATGAAAAACTGTTTTTT. This sequence encodes CASSLEGRQNEKLFF.

The genes are TRBV28 and TRBJ1-5, with a tentative D call TRBD1 (5 bases). The CDR3 consists of 15 residues. Germline V lookup: CDR1 MDHEN, CDR2 SYDVKM. Trimming removed 2 bases from V and 2 bases from J, with 10 bases in between. The CDR3, as DNA: TGTGCCAGCAGTTTAGGGCAGGGAGGCAATCAGCCCCAGCATTTT. As protein: CASSLGQGGNQPQHF.

V gene TRBV5-1 combines with J gene TRBJ2-2; D is perhaps TRBD2 (5 bases). V gave up 2 bases and J gave up 3 bases, with 17 bases separating them. There are 17 residues in the CDR3. Germline-derived CDR1 and CDR2 are SGHRS and YFSETQ. The CDR3 DNA follows: TGCGCCAGCAGCTTTGGCCTAGCCCTGATCCACACCGGGGAGCTGTTTTTT. This translates into CASSFGLALIHTGELFF.

The chain employs TRBV11-2 and TRBJ2-6, with D perhaps TRBD2 (7 bases). CDR3 length: 19 amino acids. Trimming took 1 base from V and 2 from J, leaving 18 bases between them. Germline-derived CDR1 and CDR2 are SGHAT and FQNNGV. CDR3 sequence: CASSLVWKGGDTGANVLTF. As DNA, the CDR3 is TGTGCCAGCAGCTTAGTGTGGAAAGGGGGGGACACTGGGGCCAACGTCCTGACTTTC.

The chain uses TRBV7-9 and TRBJ2-7; TRBD2 might be the D (6 bases). The CDR3 is 16 residues long. CDR1 and CDR2 from the germline V gene are SEHNR and FQNEAQ (reference sequence). Trimming pared 4 bases from V and 7 bases from J, leaving 23 bases between. For the CDR3, the DNA is TGTGCCAGCAGCTACGGTTGGAGGGCGGGCTCTTTGGAGCAGTACTTC. Protein: CASSYGWRAGSLEQYF.

This clone appeared once. V and J are TRBV7-6 and TRBJ2-1; D remains ambiguous. The CDR3 loop spans 14 amino acids. Deletions cut 4 bases from V and 4 bases from J, with 11 bases between. Germline V CDR1 and CDR2: SGHVS, FNYEAQ. The CDR3 loop is CASSYRPSYNEQFF. The CDR3 DNA follows: TGTGCCAGCAGCTACCGGCCCTCATACAATGAGCAGTTCTTC.

This chain links TRBV7-8 with TRBJ1-4; 7 bases align to TRBD1. CDR1 is SGHVS, CDR2 FQNEAQ, per germline. The CDR3 length is 15 residues. The junction had 10 bases not matched to a gene; V was cut back by 8 bases and J by 4 bases. The CDR3 DNA sequence: TGTGCCAGCCGACCCTCCGGGACAGTTAATGAAAAACTGTTTTTT. Translating it yields CASRPSGTVNEKLFF.

J is TRBJ1-6 and V is TRBV7-2; D is uncertain. Germline CDR1 SGHTA, CDR2 FQGNSA. V dropped 3 bases and J dropped 6 bases, with 6 bases sitting between them. The CDR3 extends over 13 amino acids. The CDR3 here is CASSFYGNSPLHF. CDR3 coding DNA: TGTGCCAGCAGCTTTTACGGTAATTCACCCCTCCACTTT.

The chain is built from TRBV5-4 and TRBJ2-3, with 9 bases identical to TRBD2. The CDR3 is made up of 15 amino acids. CDR1 is SGHNT, CDR2 YYREEE, per germline (reference sequence). The ends lost 7 bases at V and 2 bases at J; junction bases unmatched: 8. The CDR3 DNA reads TGTGCCAGCGCGAGGGCGGGAGGGATCACAGATACGCAGTATTTT. Translation gives CASARAGGITDTQYF.

The rearrangement joins TRBV15 to TRBJ1-3; D remains unclear. The CDR3 sequence is 15 residues long. Germline V gene sequence: CDR1 LNHNV, CDR2 YYDKDF (reference sequence). V was clipped by 0 bases and J by 4 bases, with 10 bases between them. The CDR3 sequence is CATSRDRVGGNTIYF. For the CDR3, the DNA is TGTGCCACCAGCAGAGATAGGGTGGGAGGAAACACCATATATTTT.

The genes are TRBV19 and TRBJ2-6, with D uncertain. Per the germline V gene, CDR1 is LNHDA and CDR2 is SQIVND (reference sequence). V was pared by 4 bases and J by 0 bases, with 7 bases between. The CDR3 length is 15 residues. The CDR3 protein is CASSSPFSGANVLTF. CDR3 coding DNA: TGTGCCAGTAGTAGTCCCTTCTCTGGGGCCAACGTCCTGACTTTC.

The CDR3 nucleotides read TGTGCCAGCAGCTTGGTCGGCAGGGGAAGCTCCTACGAGCAGTACTTC. It yields the protein CASSLVGRGSSYEQYF. The chain has TRBV5-4 and TRBJ2-7; the D gene is possibly TRBD1 (6 bases). There are 16 residues in the CDR3. The germline CDR1 and CDR2 sequences are SGHNT and YYREEE (reference sequence). The V gene lost 0 bases and the J gene lost 0 bases, with 13 bases spanning the gap.

V is TRBV3-1 (or the pseudogene TRBV3-2) and J is TRBJ2-3; tentative D call: TRBD1 (5 bases). Germline CDR1 LGHDT, CDR2 YNNKEL (reference sequence). The CDR3 extends over 16 amino acids. V was shortened by 0 bases and J by 1 base, with 11 bases between the two germline ends. CDR3 amino acids: CASSQDQGGGTDTQYF. The CDR3 region has the DNA TGTGCCAGCAGCCAAGATCAGGGTGGGGGCACAGATACGCAGTATTTT.

The chain links TRBV9 to TRBJ1-5, with 8 positions matching TRBD1. The V gene end was trimmed by 2 bases and the J gene end by 3 bases; junction bases not matched to a gene: 4. The CDR3 contains 15 residues. Germline assignment: CDR1 SGDLS and CDR2 YYNGEE. The CDR3 bases are TGTGCCAGCAGCGTTGGACAGGGATTCAATCAGCCCCAGCATTTT. Translation gives CASSVGQGFNQPQHF.

The chain couples TRBV6-5 to TRBJ1-2, with D uncertain. This CDR3 has 15 residues. Germline V gene lookup returns CDR1 MNHEY and CDR2 SVGAGI. Between the trimmed V and J ends, which lost 7 bases and 4 bases, there was a span of 19 bases. This CDR3 is CASTMEVRLGYGYTF. CDR3 bases: TGTGCCAGCACAATGGAAGTTCGGCTCGGCTATGGCTACACCTTC.

The chain links TRBV29-1 to TRBJ2-7; 8 bases are shared with TRBD1. Germline assignment: CDR1 SQVTM and CDR2 ANQGSEA. This CDR3 contains 12 residues. The ends lost 4 bases at V and 9 bases at J; junction bases unmatched: 8. CDR3 DNA: TGCAGCGTTGGACAGGGGAGAAGCGCGCAGTACTTC. Translating gives CSVGQGRSAQYF.

About this clone itself: Other DNA sequences in this sample translate to the same CDR3. This chain connects TRBV5-1 to TRBJ1-1; D is uncertain. V was pared by 0 bases and J by 0 bases, with 6 bases between. There are 14 residues in the CDR3. Looked up from germline, CDR1 is SGHRS and CDR2 is YFSETQ. This CDR3 reads CASSLDTMNTEAFF. The CDR3 region has the DNA TGCGCCAGCAGCTTGGACACAATGAACACTGAAGCTTTCTTT.

V usage is TRBV30 and J usage is TRBJ1-1; a weak D match, TRBD1 (5 bases). CDR1 GTSNPN and CDR2 SVGIG come from the germline V gene (reference sequence). CDR3 length: 13 amino acids. V was trimmed by 3 bases and J by 4 bases, leaving 12 bases between them. DNA of the CDR3: TGTGCCTGGAGGAAGGAGGGGAGCACTGAAGCTTTCTTT. Translation: CAWRKEGSTEAFF.

The V and J genes are TRBV4-3 and TRBJ2-7; 16 positions match TRBD2. Germline V gene data show CDR1 as LGHNA and CDR2 as YSLEER. Trimming at V came to 3 bases and at J to 3 bases, leaving 11 bases not matched to a gene. The CDR3 sequence is 19 residues long. The CDR3 loop reads CASSHGTSGRVRQDYEQYF. CDR3 bases: TGCGCCAGCAGCCATGGGACTAGCGGGAGGGTAAGGCAAGACTACGAGCAGTACTTC.

V gene TRBV5-1 combines with J gene TRBJ1-1; D may be TRBD1 (5 bases). The germline gives CDR1 SGHRS, CDR2 YFSETQ. Trimming stripped 0 bases from V and 1 base from J, with 10 bases between. There are 15 residues in the CDR3. CDR3: CASSLAQGPNTEAFF. The CDR3 DNA reads TGCGCCAGCAGCTTGGCTCAGGGCCCGAACACTGAAGCTTTCTTT.

V and J are TRBV7-9 and TRBJ2-3; possible D gene TRBD1, 6 bases. The germline CDR1 and CDR2 sequences are SEHNR and FQNEAQ (reference sequence). Trimming pared 3 bases from V and 4 bases from J, leaving 11 bases between. The CDR3 runs 14 residues. The CDR3 nucleotides are TGTGCCAGCAGCTTCAAAGGGGGTGCAGATACGCAGTATTTT. It codes for CASSFKGGADTQYF.

This clone occurred many times. This CDR3 reads CASSISDRSFQPQHF. In nucleotides, the CDR3 is TGTGCCAGTAGTATAAGTGACAGGTCATTTCAGCCCCAGCATTTT. The gene calls are TRBV19 and TRBJ1-5, with D tentatively TRBD1 (6 bases). This CDR3 comprises 15 residues. Looked up from germline, CDR1 is LNHDA and CDR2 is SQIVND (reference sequence). Deletions cut 2 bases from V and 6 bases from J, with 14 bases between.

In its sample, this clone is medium-sized (0.01 to 0.1%). J is TRBJ1-2 and V is TRBV7-9, with D unresolved. Trimming took 3 bases from V and 8 from J, leaving 13 bases between them. CDR1 SEHNR and CDR2 FQNEAQ come from the germline V gene (reference sequence). This CDR3 comprises 13 residues. CDR3: CASSFGELGGYTF. CDR3 DNA: TGTGCCAGCAGCTTCGGAGAACTTGGCGGCTACACCTTC. The whole variable domain, remainder taken from reference TRBV7-9 and TRBJ1-2, is DTGVSQNPRHKITKRGQNVTFRCDPISEHNRLYWYRQTLGQGPEFLTYFQNEAQLEKSRLLSDRFSAERPKGSFSTLEIQRTEQGDSAMYLCASSFGELGGYTFGSGTRLTVV.

The CDR3 DNA sequence: TGTGCCAGCTCACCATTAGAACAGGGGGGCTATGGCTACACCTTC. Its protein is CASSPLEQGGYGYTF. V gene TRBV18 combines with J gene TRBJ1-2; 8 bases are a match to TRBD1. The germline V gene has CDR1 KGHSH and CDR2 LQKENI. The CDR3 is 15 residues long. V was pared by 2 bases and J by 4 bases, with 6 bases of the junction left unmatched.

This chain joins TRBV5-1 and TRBJ1-3, with 7 bases that match TRBD1. This CDR3 contains 16 residues. With 4 bases clipped from V and 0 bases from J, the junction kept 7 bases outside the gene matches. The germline CDR1 and CDR2 sequences are SGHRS and YFSETQ. CDR3 nucleotide sequence: TGCGCCAGCAGCGACAACAGGGGTGGCTCTGGAAACACCATATATTTT. Translating it yields CASSDNRGGSGNTIYF. The variable domain in full, with the rest retrieved from reference TRBV5-1 and TRBJ1-3, is KAGVTQTPRYLIKTRGQQVTLSCSPISGHRSVSWYQQTPGQGLQFLFEYFSETQRNKGNFPGRFSGRQFSNSRSEMNVSTLELGDSALYLCASSDNRGGSGNTIYFGEGSWLTVV.

The chain combines TRBV6-2 or TRBV6-3 with TRBJ2-3; either TRBD1 or TRBD2 may supply D (5 bases each). This CDR3 region has 14 residues. Between the trimmed V and J ends, which lost 4 bases and 9 bases, there was a span of 17 bases. Per the germline V gene, CDR1 is MNHEY and CDR2 is SVGEGT. The CDR3 sequence is CASSSGTLGVTQYF. The CDR3, as DNA: TGTGCCAGCAGTTCCGGGACCCTAGGCGTCACGCAGTATTTT.